Below, 28 T cell receptor beta chains from the same sample are listed, as sequenced in a study of OX40 agonist ivuxolimab in advanced cancers. Sequencing was performed with immunoSEQ multiplex PCR; in TCRdb, only in-frame clones are kept and a portion is missing. The table includes more than 65,000 clones, around 84% detected once. The input for sequencing was CD4+ or CD8+ T cells sorted from blood, taken in a trial of the OX40 agonist ivuxolimab. The source of these receptors is an adult with an advanced solid tumor such as melanoma, head and neck, liver or kidney cancer.

This chain joins TRBV6-5 and TRBJ1-3, with unresolved D. Between the trimmed V and J ends, which lost 5 bases and 5 bases, there was a span of 4 bases. The CDR3 consists of 11 residues. Germline V gene sequence: CDR1 MNHEY, CDR2 SVGAGI. CDR3 protein: CASSQRNTIYF. CDR3 coding DNA: TGTGCCAGCAGTCAACGAAACACCATATATTTT.

This chain joins TRBV11-2 and TRBJ1-3; D ambiguous. This CDR3 has 14 residues. Trimming left V 5 bases short and J 0 bases short, with 8 bases between. Germline lookup yields CDR1 SGHAT and CDR2 FQNNGV. Here the CDR3 reads CASSPQISGNTIYF. As DNA, the CDR3 is TGTGCCAGCAGCCCGCAGATCTCTGGAAACACCATATATTTT.

V usage is TRBV6-5 and J usage is TRBJ2-7, with 9 bases identical to TRBD2. CDR3 length: 15 residues. Germline CDR1 reads MNHEY; CDR2 reads SVGAGI. V trimming: 5 bases; J trimming: 7 bases; junction bases outside the gene matches: 12. The CDR3 sequence: CASSPGVAGAGEQYF. The CDR3 DNA follows: TGTGCCAGCAGTCCAGGGGTAGCGGGGGCAGGGGAGCAGTACTTC.

The J gene is TRBJ2-7, the V gene TRBV18; TRBD1 agrees at 9 bases. J lost 2 bases, V lost 3 bases, and 8 bases had no gene match. Germline V gene data show CDR1 as KGHSH and CDR2 as LQKENI. The CDR3 is 16 amino acids. CDR3 protein: CASSPDGTGSPYEQYF. The CDR3 coding sequence is TGTGCCAGCTCACCGGATGGGACAGGGTCCCCCTACGAGCAGTACTTC.

V is TRBV28 and J is TRBJ2-2; TRBD2 aligns across 10 bases. The trim removed 8 bases at V and 4 bases at J, leaving 7 bases unmatched. Germline V lookup: CDR1 MDHEN, CDR2 SYDVKM. The CDR3 is 15 amino acids. The CDR3 nucleotides are TGTGCCAGCCTGAGCGGGGGGGCAATCACCGGGGAGCTGTTTTTT. Its protein is CASLSGGAITGELFF.

The chain uses TRBV5-1 and TRBJ2-1; 13 bases align to TRBD2. The germline gives CDR1 SGHRS, CDR2 YFSETQ. J lost 2 bases, V lost 7 bases, and 3 bases had no gene match. CDR3 length equals 15 residues. CDR3 region: CASRLAGGTYNEQFF. CDR3 in DNA: TGCGCCAGCCGACTAGCGGGGGGAACCTACAATGAGCAGTTCTTC.

The V and J genes are TRBV28 and TRBJ2-7; no clear D gene. This CDR3 comprises 14 residues. Trimming took 4 bases from V and 3 from J, leaving 13 bases between them. Germline values: CDR1 MDHEN, CDR2 SYDVKM. CDR3 loop: CASSWGGNLYEQYF. The DNA for the CDR3 is TGTGCCAGCAGTTGGGGTGGAAACCTCTACGAGCAGTACTTC.

The V and J genes are TRBV19 and TRBJ1-1; D not certain. The CDR3 sequence is 13 residues long. V was trimmed by 6 bases and J by 5 bases, leaving 13 bases between them. Germline V gives CDR1 LNHDA, CDR2 SQIVND (reference sequence). CDR3: CASRDEGRTEAFF. The CDR3 nucleotides are TGTGCCAGTAGGGACGAAGGGAGGACTGAAGCTTTCTTT.

This chain uses TRBV19 with TRBJ2-7; 9 nucleotides line up with TRBD1. Germline V lookup: CDR1 LNHDA, CDR2 SQIVND (reference sequence). V shed 4 bases and J 6 bases; nucleotides not matched to a gene: 13. The CDR3 has 16 amino acids. For the CDR3, the DNA is TGTGCCAGTAGTAGTGGGCTGGACAGGGGTGTAGTCGAGCAGTACTTC. This codes for CASSSGLDRGVVEQYF.

This chain uses TRBV7-3 with TRBJ1-1; D not certain. Germline CDR1 reads SGHTA; CDR2 reads FQGTGA. This CDR3 spans 14 amino acids. V was trimmed by 5 bases and J by 4 bases, leaving 14 bases between them. CDR3 in amino acids: CASSPKAGVTEAFF. CDR3 DNA: TGTGCCAGCAGCCCTAAAGCAGGCGTCACTGAAGCTTTCTTT.

The rearrangement joins TRBV9 to TRBJ1-1; unclear D gene. This CDR3 comprises 15 residues. V was trimmed by 0 bases and J by 1 base, leaving 10 bases between them. CDR1 is SGDLS and CDR2 is YYNGEE in the germline V gene. CDR3 sequence reads: CASSVESSSNTEAFF. For the CDR3, the DNA is TGTGCCAGCAGCGTAGAATCGAGCTCGAACACTGAAGCTTTCTTT.

The chain combines TRBV7-2 with TRBJ1-3; the D gene is possibly TRBD1 (5 bases). Germline loops: CDR1 SGHTA, CDR2 FQGNSA. V was pared by 3 bases and J by 0 bases, with 15 bases between. The CDR3 has 17 residues. The CDR3 here is CASSFNPSQASGNTIYF. CDR3 bases: TGTGCCAGCAGCTTCAACCCCTCACAGGCCTCTGGAAACACCATATATTTT.

V is TRBV7-9 and J is TRBJ1-4, with 8 nucleotides matching TRBD1. The CDR3 has 14 amino acids. The V and J ends lost 1 base and 5 bases, in that order; junction bases with no gene match: 0. The germline CDR1 and CDR2 sequences are SEHNR and FQNEAQ (reference sequence). The chain's CDR3 is CASSLGDRNEKLFF. CDR3 in DNA: TGTGCCAGCAGCTTAGGGGACAGGAATGAAAAACTGTTTTTT.

This rearrangement joins TRBV7-6 to TRBJ2-5; D is possibly TRBD2 (7 bases). V was shortened by 4 bases and J by 5 bases, with 11 bases between the two germline ends. The CDR3 is made up of 13 amino acids. Germline-derived CDR1 and CDR2 are SGHVS and FNYEAQ. The CDR3 sequence is CASSSGGWETQYF. The CDR3 DNA reads TGTGCCAGCAGCTCGGGGGGCTGGGAGACCCAGTACTTC.

V gene TRBV6-6 combines with J gene TRBJ2-7, with 7 bases that match TRBD1. The CDR3 length is 15 residues. V was pared by 0 bases and J by 2 bases, with 4 bases of the junction left unmatched. Germline CDR1 reads MNHNY; CDR2 reads SVGAGI (reference sequence). As DNA, the CDR3 is TGTGCCAGCAGTTACTCGGGCCAGGGGGCCTACGAGCAGTACTTC. This gives the protein CASSYSGQGAYEQYF.

The J gene is TRBJ2-7, the V gene TRBV18; 9 nucleotides align to TRBD1. CDR1 KGHSH and CDR2 LQKENI come from the germline V gene. The length of the CDR3 is 15 residues. The ends lost 0 bases at V and 4 bases at J; junction bases unmatched: 4. CDR3 in DNA: TGTGCCAGCTCACCACCGGGACAGGGCTATTACGAGCAGTACTTC. Protein sequence: CASSPPGQGYYEQYF.

This clone was observed once. J is TRBJ2-1 and V is TRBV7-9; D is perhaps TRBD2 (5 bases). Per the germline V gene, CDR1 is SEHNR and CDR2 is FQNEAQ (reference sequence). The ends were cut back, 5 bases at V and 10 bases at J, with 12 bases in the middle. This CDR3 comprises 12 residues. CDR3: CASSLGLREQFF. Here the CDR3 DNA reads TGTGCCAGCAGCCTTGGACTTAGGGAGCAGTTCTTC.

The gene calls are TRBV19 and TRBJ1-5; D is possibly TRBD1 (5 bases). The V end was cut by 5 bases, the J end by 3 bases, with 14 bases between. Per the germline V gene, CDR1 is LNHDA and CDR2 is SQIVND (reference sequence). The CDR3 is 15 residues long. The CDR3, as DNA: TGTGCCAGTAGTGCCCGGGACGGATTCAATCAGCCCCAGCATTTT. It encodes CASSARDGFNQPQHF.

The V and J genes are TRBV19 and TRBJ2-1; TRBD2 aligns across 9 bases. CDR1 is LNHDA and CDR2 is SQIVND in the germline V gene (reference sequence). V shed 7 bases and J 1 base; nucleotides not matched to a gene: 5. This CDR3 has 15 residues. This CDR3 is CASTPAGGSYNEQFF. The CDR3, as DNA: TGTGCCAGTACCCCAGCGGGGGGTTCCTACAATGAGCAGTTCTTC.

The chain joins TRBV19 to TRBJ2-7, with 10 bases matching TRBD2. The CDR3 length is 16 residues. Trimming removed 1 base from V and 5 bases from J; junction bases left unmatched: 8. CDR1 is LNHDA and CDR2 is SQIVND in the germline V gene (reference sequence). The CDR3 protein is CASSIAEASGRDEQYF. The CDR3 coding sequence is TGTGCCAGTAGTATAGCAGAGGCTAGCGGGAGAGACGAGCAGTACTTC.

The V call is TRBV5-8, the J call TRBJ2-3; 10 bases line up with TRBD2. Per germline, CDR1 SGHTS and CDR2 YDEGEE. The CDR3 totals 15 residues. V lost 3 bases, J lost 1 base, and 2 bases stayed unmatched. CDR3 protein: CASSSGTSGTDTQYF. CDR3 nucleotide sequence: TGTGCCAGCAGCTCCGGGACTAGCGGCACAGATACGCAGTATTTT.

This clone was seen only once. The chain combines TRBV19 with TRBJ2-2, with TRBD2 matching over 8 bases. The germline gives CDR1 LNHDA, CDR2 SQIVND (reference sequence). The CDR3 sequence is 16 residues long. V was pared by 4 bases and J by 7 bases, with 11 bases of the junction left unmatched. CDR3 amino acids: CASSTRGSGDHGELFF. DNA of the CDR3: TGTGCCAGTAGTACCCGGGGTAGCGGGGACCACGGGGAGCTGTTTTTT.

The chain couples TRBV28 to TRBJ2-7, with 9 bases that match TRBD2. The CDR3 spans 16 residues. V was clipped by 5 bases and J by 6 bases; unmatched bases: 14. CDR1 MDHEN and CDR2 SYDVKM come from the germline V gene. This CDR3 is CASSPRSASGAGEQYF. CDR3 nucleotides: TGTGCCAGCAGTCCCCGGAGCGCTAGCGGGGCAGGCGAGCAGTACTTC.

This clone appeared a single time. This chain joins TRBV25-1 and TRBJ2-3, with TRBD2 as a possible D gene (5 bases). This CDR3 has 14 amino acids. Germline V gene sequence: CDR1 MGHDK, CDR2 SYGVNS. The germline V and J ends were trimmed by 3 bases and 2 bases, with 9 bases remaining between them. The CDR3 loop reads CASSESGLTDTQYF. The CDR3 DNA is TGTGCCAGCAGTGAGAGCGGTCTCACAGATACGCAGTATTTT.

This clone has just a few counts. Other DNA sequences from this sample encode an identical CDR3 as well. The genes are TRBV18 and TRBJ1-5; no clear D. The CDR3 loop spans 14 amino acids. The V gene's germline CDR1 is KGHSH and CDR2 LQKENI. V was trimmed by 2 bases and J by 1 base, leaving 6 bases between them. CDR3 coding DNA: TGTGCCAGCTCACCAGGGCAGAGCAATCAGCCCCAGCATTTT. This codes for CASSPGQSNQPQHF.

This sequence joins TRBV19 and TRBJ2-3; no definite D call. CDR3 length equals 13 residues. V was shortened by 4 bases and J by 2 bases, with 7 bases between the two germline ends. Germline loops: CDR1 LNHDA, CDR2 SQIVND (reference sequence). The CDR3 bases are TGTGCCAGTAGTACACTACACACAGATACGCAGTATTTT. Residues: CASSTLHTDTQYF.

The chain links TRBV10-1 to TRBJ1-1; D might be TRBD1 (5 bases). Per germline, CDR1 WNHNN and CDR2 SYGVQD (reference sequence). V dropped 5 bases and J dropped 3 bases, with 10 bases sitting between them. The CDR3 runs 13 residues. The CDR3 nucleotides read TGCGCCAGCAGTCAGGGTAGGGACACTGAAGCTTTCTTT. This sequence encodes CASSQGRDTEAFF.

Regarding this clone: Other DNA sequences in the same sample also yield this CDR3. V gene TRBV19 combines with J gene TRBJ2-2, with 9 bases fitting TRBD2. The CDR3 has 15 residues. After removal of 3 bases from V and 5 bases from J, the junction contained 4 bases not matched to a gene. From germline, CDR1 is LNHDA and CDR2 SQIVND (reference sequence). DNA for the CDR3: TGTGCCAGTAGTATCCCTCTAGCGGGAACCGGGGAGCTGTTTTTT. Translating gives CASSIPLAGTGELFF. Together with reference TRBV19 and TRBJ2-2, the CDR3 gives the full variable domain: DGGITQSPKYLFRKEGQNVTLSCEQNLNHDAMYWYRQDPGQGLRLIYYSQIVNDFQKGDIAEGYSVSREKKESFPLTVTSAQKNPTAFYLCASSIPLAGTGELFFGEGSRLTVL.